This T cell receptor beta chain was identified in a study of blood T cell repertoires in COVID-19. The CDR3 is 14 amino acids. The V gene's germline CDR1 is SGDLS and CDR2 YYNGEE. V was pared by 2 bases and J by 7 bases, with 8 bases of the junction left unmatched. This clone was counted a few times. The protocol was immunoSEQ multiplex PCR, while the TCRdb copy is restricted to in-frame clones and leaves out a portion. This table has approximately 300,000 clones, roughly 90% appearing once. Sequencing was performed on peripheral blood. The V and J genes are TRBV9 and TRBJ2-7, with 8 bases lining up with TRBD2. The TCR was taken from a man aged 18 to 29 with active or convalescent COVID-19. The CDR3 DNA is TGTGCCAGCAGCGTTACCGGGACTAGTCGGGAGCAGTACTTC. Its translation: CASSVTGTSREQYF.